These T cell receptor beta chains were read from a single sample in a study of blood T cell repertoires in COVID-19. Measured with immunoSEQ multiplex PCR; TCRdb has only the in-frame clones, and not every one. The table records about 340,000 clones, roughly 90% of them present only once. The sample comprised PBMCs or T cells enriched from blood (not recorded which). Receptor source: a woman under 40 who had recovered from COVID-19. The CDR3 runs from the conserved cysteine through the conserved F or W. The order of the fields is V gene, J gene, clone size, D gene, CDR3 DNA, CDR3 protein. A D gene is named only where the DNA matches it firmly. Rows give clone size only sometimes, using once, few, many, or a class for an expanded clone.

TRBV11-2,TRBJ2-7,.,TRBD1,TGTGCCAGCAGCCCGTCGGGACAGGGCGACGAGCAGTACTTC,CASSPSGQGDEQYF
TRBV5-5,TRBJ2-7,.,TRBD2,TGTGCCAGCAGCTCTGGGGGAGGGGAGCAGTACTTC,CASSSGGGEQYF
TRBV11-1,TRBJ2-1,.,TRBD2,TGTGCCAGCAGCTTACCCGGGACTAGCGACAATGAGCAGTTCTTC,CASSLPGTSDNEQFF
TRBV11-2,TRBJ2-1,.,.,TGTGCCAGCAGCTTAGGGGGGGGCGCGAGTAATGAGCAGTTCTTC,CASSLGGGASNEQFF
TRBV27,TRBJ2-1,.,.,TGTGCCAGCAGAGGGCTAGCGAAAAATGAGCAGTTCTTC,CASRGLAKNEQFF
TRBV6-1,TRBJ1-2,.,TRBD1,TGTGCCAGCAGTGACCCAGGGGGTGGCTACACCTTC,CASSDPGGGYTF
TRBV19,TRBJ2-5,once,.,TGTGCCAGTAGTATTAGGGGGAAAGAGACCCAGTACTTC,CASSIRGKETQYF
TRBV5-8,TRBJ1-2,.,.,TGTGCCAGCAGCTTGGGCAGGGAGGGTGGCTACACCTTC,CASSLGREGGYTF
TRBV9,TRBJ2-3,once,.,TGTGCCAGCAGCGCCCAACCGGGAACTAGCACAGATACGCAGTATTTT,CASSAQPGTSTDTQYF
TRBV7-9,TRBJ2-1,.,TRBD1,TGTGCCAGCAGCCTCTCCGACAGGGGCCTTTATGAGCAGTTCTTC,CASSLSDRGLYEQFF
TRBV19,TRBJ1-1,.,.,TGTGCCAGTAGTATAGGCGGAGCAAGGAACACTGAAGCTTTCTTT,CASSIGGARNTEAFF
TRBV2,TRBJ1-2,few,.,TGTGCCAGCAGGTCCGAGGGGGGGGCTAACTATGGCTACACCTTC,CASRSEGGANYGYTF
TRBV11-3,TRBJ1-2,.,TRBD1,TGTGCCAGCAGCCGTACAGGGGCAGGAGGCTACACCTTC,CASSRTGAGGYTF
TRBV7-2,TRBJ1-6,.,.,TGTGCCAGCAGCTTGTCGCACAGGGAAAATTCACCCCTCCACTTT,CASSLSHRENSPLHF
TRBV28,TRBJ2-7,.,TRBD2,TGTGCCAGCAGTCGATTAGAGCTGACTAGCAAGCAGTACTTC,CASSRLELTSKQYF
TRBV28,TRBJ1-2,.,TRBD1,TGTGCCAGCATAAGCCCGACAGGGGGCTCTATGAACTATGGCTACACCTTC,CASISPTGGSMNYGYTF
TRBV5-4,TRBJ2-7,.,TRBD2,TGTGCCAGCAGCTTGGAGAGTGCGGGAGAAGGCAACGAGCAGTACTTC,CASSLESAGEGNEQYF
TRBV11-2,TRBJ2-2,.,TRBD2,TGTGCCAGCAGCCCGGGACTAGCGGGGAGGGCGAACACCGGGGAGCTGTTTTTT,CASSPGLAGRANTGELFF
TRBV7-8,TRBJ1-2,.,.,TGTGCCAGCAGCTTAGTCTCCGCTAACTATGGCTACACCTTC,CASSLVSANYGYTF
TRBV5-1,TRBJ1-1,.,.,TGCGCCAGCAGCCCGGTGGGGGGAAGGGTCACTGAAGCTTTCTTT,CASSPVGGRVTEAFF
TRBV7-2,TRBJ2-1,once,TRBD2,TGTGCCAGCAGCCCAGATATCGGCGGGAGGGGGTCCTACAATGAGCAGTTCTTC,CASSPDIGGRGSYNEQFF
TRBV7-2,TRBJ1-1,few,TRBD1,TGTGCCAGCAGCCCTGACAGGGGGTGGGCTGAAGCTTTCTTT,CASSPDRGWAEAFF
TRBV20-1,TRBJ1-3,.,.,TGCAGTGCCCCTCGCGGGAACACCATATATTTT,CSAPRGNTIYF
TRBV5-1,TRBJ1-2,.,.,TGCGCCAGCAGCTTTCCAGGGGAGGGCGGCTACACCTTC,CASSFPGEGGYTF
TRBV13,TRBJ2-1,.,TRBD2,TGTGCCAGCAGCTTTGAACTAGCGGGAGACAATGAGCAGTTCTTC,CASSFELAGDNEQFF
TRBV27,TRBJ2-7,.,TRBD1,TGTGCCAGCAGATTTACATTAGTTCCTAAGACAGGGGGCTTCGGGGAGCAGTACTTC,CASRFTLVPKTGGFGEQYF
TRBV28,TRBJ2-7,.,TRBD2,TGTGCCAGCAGTCCGAGACTAGCGGGAGTAGCAAGGGACGAGCAGTACTTC,CASSPRLAGVARDEQYF
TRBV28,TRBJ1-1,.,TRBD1,TGTGCCAGCAGTTCCACGCCTCAGGGGGTTGGCACTGAAGCTTTCTTT,CASSSTPQGVGTEAFF
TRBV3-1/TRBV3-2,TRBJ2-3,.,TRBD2,TGTGCCAGCAGACACGGACTAGCGGGGGATACGCAGTATTTT,CASRHGLAGDTQYF
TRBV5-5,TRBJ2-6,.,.,TGTGCCAGCAGTCCTAGCTCCCCTGGGGCCAACGTCCTGACTTTC,CASSPSSPGANVLTF
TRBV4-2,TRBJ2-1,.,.,TGTGCCAGCAGCCACGGTCAGGGCCTACAGAGTGAGCAGTTCTTC,CASSHGQGLQSEQFF
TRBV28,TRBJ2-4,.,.,TGTGCCAGCAGTAACAGGTATCCCAAAAACATTCAGTACTTC,CASSNRYPKNIQYF
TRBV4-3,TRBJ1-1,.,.,TGCGCCAGCAGCCAAGTGGCCGCGCTGGGGCAGACTGAAGCTTTCTTT,CASSQVAALGQTEAFF
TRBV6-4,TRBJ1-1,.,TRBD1,TGTGCCAGCAGAGAGGTAAAAAGAACGGGACAGGAATACACTGAAGCTTTCTTT,CASREVKRTGQEYTEAFF
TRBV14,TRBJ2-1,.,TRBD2,TGTGCCAGCAGCCAGAGCGGGAGGGCCATCAATGAGCAGTTCTTC,CASSQSGRAINEQFF
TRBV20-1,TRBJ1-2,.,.,TGCAGTGCTAGTGGGGCCGTCTATGGCTACACCTTC,CSASGAVYGYTF
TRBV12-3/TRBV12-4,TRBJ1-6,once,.,TGTGCCAGCAGTACAGGGTTGGGGTCACCCCTCCACTTT,CASSTGLGSPLHF
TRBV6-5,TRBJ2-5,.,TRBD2,TGTGCCAGCAGTTCCGGTAGGGCGGGAGGGGGAGAGACCCAGTACTTC,CASSSGRAGGGETQYF
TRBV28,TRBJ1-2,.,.,TGTGCCAGCACCGCAGCTCGGGGGTTCAGCTATGGCTACACCTTC,CASTAARGFSYGYTF
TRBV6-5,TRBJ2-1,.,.,TGTGCCAGCAGTTACTCGCTGATGAGCGGGCACAATGAGCAGTTCTTC,CASSYSLMSGHNEQFF
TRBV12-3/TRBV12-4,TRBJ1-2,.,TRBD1,TGTGCCAGCAGGAGACAGGGGGGAGGCTACACCTTC,CASRRQGGGYTF
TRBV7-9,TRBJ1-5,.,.,TGTGCCAGTTCCCGGACCACTGCGAGGGCCCGTAGCAATCAGCCCCAGCATTTT,CASSRTTARARSNQPQHF
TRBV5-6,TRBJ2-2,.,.,TGTGCCAGCAGCTCCGAGGGAGCCACCGGGGAGCTGTTTTTT,CASSSEGATGELFF
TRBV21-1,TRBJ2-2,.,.,TGTGCCAGCAGCCCGACAGGGGAGAACGGGGAGCTGTTTTTT,CASSPTGENGELFF
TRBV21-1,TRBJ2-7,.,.,TGTGCCAGCAGCGGCCGGGACAGGGGTAAGTACGAGCAGTACTTC,CASSGRDRGKYEQYF
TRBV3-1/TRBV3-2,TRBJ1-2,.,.,TGTGCCAGCAGCCCAAGACAAGGCTATGGCTACACCTTC,CASSPRQGYGYTF
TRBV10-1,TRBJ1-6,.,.,TGCGCCAGCAGAGGGGCTTTCTCCTATAATTCACCCCTCCACTTT,CASRGAFSYNSPLHF
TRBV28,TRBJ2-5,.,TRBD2,TGTGCCAGCAGTTTACCTGGACTAGCGGGAGGCCAAGAGACCCAGTACTTC,CASSLPGLAGGQETQYF
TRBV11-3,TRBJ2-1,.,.,TGTGCCAGCAGCTTCGGAGCCCAGGGCCTGGAGCAGTTCTTC,CASSFGAQGLEQFF
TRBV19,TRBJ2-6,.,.,TGTGCCAGTAAAACATACACAGGGATCACTGGGGCCAACGTCCTGACTTTC,CASKTYTGITGANVLTF
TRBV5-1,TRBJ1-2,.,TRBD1,TGCGCCAGCAGCCCTGGACAGGGAGGCTATGGCTACACCTTC,CASSPGQGGYGYTF
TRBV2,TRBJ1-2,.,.,TGTGCCAGCAGTTACACGGGATCTAACTATGGCTACACCTTC,CASSYTGSNYGYTF
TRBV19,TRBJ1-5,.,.,TGTGCCAGTAGTATCAAGCGGGGGGGGGCTAATCAGCCCCAGCATTTT,CASSIKRGGANQPQHF
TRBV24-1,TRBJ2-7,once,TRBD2,TGTGCCACCAGTGATTCTAGCGGGAGCTCCTACGAGCAGTACTTC,CATSDSSGSSYEQYF
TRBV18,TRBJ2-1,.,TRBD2,TGTGCCAGCTCACTGGGACTAGCGGGAGTAGATGAGCAGTTCTTC,CASSLGLAGVDEQFF